The T cell receptor (beta chain) described here comes from a study of CD8+CD57+ T cells in acquired aplastic anemia. Of note for this clonotype: The antigen remains unidentified.

Previously, flow cytometry had revealed CD8+CD57+ cell expansion in the patients chosen for sequencing. Notes on the study in general: Found in both controls and patients were fewer than 35 CD8+ CDR3 sequences.

V gave up 0 bases and J gave up 0 bases, with 6 bases separating them. The CDR3 totals 14 residues. Germline CDR1 SGHKS, CDR2 YYEKEE (reference sequence). The template for TCR beta VDJ and CDR3 sequence profiling was genomic DNA. One entry per CDR3 protein, called by TCRdb with MiXCR from the reads. The repertoire holds around 180,000 distinct CDR3 sequences, with approximately 48% as singletons. The receptor was isolated from a human donor with aplastic anemia. Sequenced sample: sorted CD4+, CD8+, or CD8+CD57+ T cells (not recorded which) from PBMCs. The chain is built from TRBV5-5 and TRBJ1-1; no reliable D call. The CDR3 here is CASSLDSMNTEAFF. The CDR3 nucleotides read TGTGCCAGCAGCTTGGACAGTATGAACACTGAAGCTTTCTTT.